This T cell receptor (beta chain) comes out of a study of a mutant IDH1 vaccine in newly diagnosed glioma (dated by TCRdb to 2020 to 2022). The study in broad terms: Of the approximately 34 patients who were treated, about 62% were male and around 38% were female, and the mean age was about 40 years. For exploratory analyses, about 25 treated patients had longitudinal TCRB deep sequencing done wherever samples were available. Peripheral blood was drawn at six visits: V03 (baseline), V05, V07, V10, V12 and V13. Prior to enrollment, standard therapy consisting of radiotherapy alone, temozolomide alone, or radiochemotherapy with temozolomide had been administered to patients, with the combination being received by most patients. The paper as a whole reports these results and caveats: The authors noted that analyses of patient blood samples could not be reproduced because of sample limitations. Pseudoprogression seemed to be unrelated to changes in the top peripheral T cell clonotypes found by TCRB sequencing. Immune responses induced by the vaccine were seen in over 80% of patients across multiple MHC alleles. Selection of PBMC samples for TCRB deep sequencing was based on availability.

CDR3 length: 19 amino acids, cysteine to phenylalanine. Only the CDR3 part of the read is kept: 57 bases, read in frame from the first base. Here V drops 0 bases and J drops 3 bases, and the junction holds 17 bases not matched to any gene. The germline V gene yields LGHNA for CDR1 and YNFKEQ for CDR2. Library preparation employed the immunoSEQ multiplex PCR assay. Rearranged TCR beta chain sequences were amplified with the hsTCRB Kit following the manufacturer's protocol. Sequencing of TCRB libraries was carried out on an Illumina MiSeq. As for the authors' bioinformatics: Demultiplexing, trimming and gene mapping were performed with the kit vendor's proprietary platform. TCRdb stores this immuneACCESS table with in-frame sequences only. Part of the clones is absent; in the studies checked, under half of the shortfall reflects unresolved V genes, and no reason is known for the rest. V and J calls and clone size are as listed in that table; D and trimming were resolved from the DNA. The sample includes 20,000 to 25,000 clones, with roughly 93% observed a single time. The top ten hold roughly 1.2% of the sample.

Regarding this clone: Its target antigen remains unknown. It has no much larger one-base neighbor in the sample; base qualities were not kept.

Reading the label with the study, this specimen's time point is: baseline, week 1 (first vaccination visit). The treatment or condition label, read with the paper, signifies: pre-vaccination baseline after standard-of-care therapy. The donors had newly diagnosed IDH1-mutant astrocytomas of WHO grade 3 or 4 that showed loss of nuclear ATRX. The samples were drawn from NOA16, a multicentre, single-arm, open-label phase I trial in Germany that tested a mutant IDH1 peptide vaccine in humans for the first time. Visit V03 blood draws served as the baseline sample for immunogenicity testing. Genomic DNA for TCRB sequencing was extracted from EDTA blood using the DNeasy Blood and Tissue Kit.

Source: PBMCs, taken from a glioma patient treated with radiotherapy, temozolomide or both. The rearrangement combines TRBV4-2 with TRBJ2-7; the central 7 bases match TRBD2. The sequence came from a man aged 40-49 years with glioma. The CDR3 corresponds to CASSQEKGRLWGGIYEQYF. Here is the DNA: TGTGCCAGCAGCCAAGAGAAGGGGAGACTCTGGGGAGGGATCTACGAGCAGTACTTC.